This entry describes one T cell receptor (beta chain). TCR beta CDR3 sequences were amplified from RNA transcripts. TCR CDR3 underwent first-round RT-PCR with the HTBI primer set. Via MiXCR, TCRdb re-called the multiplex PCR reads, giving one row per CDR3 protein. The sample lists 250,000 or so distinct CDR3 sequences; 13% to 15% were seen once. Per the germline V gene, CDR1 is KGHSH and CDR2 is LQKENI. The CDR3 extends over 15 amino acids. Trimming left V 3 bases short and J 1 base short, with 12 bases between. The record originates from a study of T cells in Graves' hyperthyroidism and ophthalmopathy. The study enrolled patients aged 18 to 65 with newly diagnosed hyperthyroidism of under 2 months' duration. Fresh peripheral blood, around 9.2 ml of it, supplied the PBMCs.

Sequencing input: blood. V is TRBV18 and J is TRBJ1-1, with D unresolved. This receptor was obtained from a woman in her fifties or sixties with Graves' hyperthyroidism that later progressed to Graves' ophthalmopathy. CDR3 loop: CASSPQLASNTEAFF. CDR3 sequence (DNA): TGTGCCAGCTCACCTCAGCTGGCCTCGAACACTGAAGCTTTCTTT.